The 12 T cell receptor beta chains below come from one sample, sequenced in a study of OX40 agonist ivuxolimab in advanced cancers. TCRdb keeps only in-frame clones here, not all; method: immunoSEQ multiplex PCR. The sample lists some 75,000 clones, over 75% occurring once. Here the sequenced sample was CD4+ or CD8+ T cells sorted from blood, taken in a trial of the OX40 agonist ivuxolimab. The origin of the receptors is an adult with an advanced solid tumor such as melanoma, head and neck, liver or kidney cancer.

The V gene is TRBV19, the J gene TRBJ1-4; 8 bases line up with TRBD1. Losses at the gene ends were 5 bases for V and 7 bases for J; bases not matched to a gene: 12. The CDR3 spans 16 residues. CDR1 is LNHDA and CDR2 is SQIVND in the germline V gene (reference sequence). The CDR3 region has the DNA TGTGCCAGTAGTTTAAGATCAGGGGGCCGGGGTGAAAAACTGTTTTTT. Translating gives CASSLRSGGRGEKLFF.

This chain connects TRBV4-2 to TRBJ1-2, with D perhaps TRBD1 (5 bases). Germline V gives CDR1 LGHNA, CDR2 YNFKEQ. The CDR3 loop spans 15 amino acids. V lost 0 bases and J 8 bases, leaving 16 bases between the germline ends. The CDR3 protein is CASSQDGDRGLGYTF. The CDR3 DNA is TGTGCCAGCAGCCAAGATGGGGATAGGGGTTTAGGCTACACCTTC.

About this clone itself: This sample includes further DNA sequences coding for the same CDR3. This chain uses TRBV11-2 with TRBJ2-1; D is unresolved. Germline V lookup: CDR1 SGHAT, CDR2 FQNNGV. There are 15 residues in the CDR3. V gave up 4 bases and J gave up 0 bases, with 10 bases separating them. CDR3: CASSSTLSSYNEQFF. For the CDR3, the DNA is TGTGCCAGCAGCTCGACATTGAGCTCCTACAATGAGCAGTTCTTC.

The chain is built from TRBV7-2 and TRBJ1-2; possibly TRBD1 for D (6 bases). V was shortened by 3 bases and J by 6 bases, with 14 bases between the two germline ends. This CDR3 is built from 14 residues. Germline V gene data show CDR1 as SGHTA and CDR2 as FQGNSA. In DNA form, the CDR3 reads TGTGCCAGCAGCTTCGGCAGGGGTGTAGATGGCTACACCTTC. Translation: CASSFGRGVDGYTF.

V is TRBV29-1 and J is TRBJ2-3, with D perhaps being TRBD1 or TRBD2 (5 bases each). The CDR3 has 13 residues. V was pared by 7 bases and J by 0 bases, with 11 bases between. Germline-derived CDR1 and CDR2 are SQVTM and ANQGSEA. The CDR3 nucleotides read TGCAGCGCGATACGGGACAGCACAGATACGCAGTATTTT. Translating gives CSAIRDSTDTQYF.

This chain joins TRBV7-6 and TRBJ1-4; TRBD1 matches at 7 bases. CDR3 length: 18 residues. The germline V gene has CDR1 SGHVS and CDR2 FNYEAQ. The junction had 14 bases not matched to a gene; V was cut back by 5 bases and J by 2 bases. CDR3 residues: CASSPTHLQGGTNEKLFF. The DNA for the CDR3 is TGTGCCAGCAGCCCTACCCACCTTCAGGGGGGCACTAATGAAAAACTGTTTTTT.

Points on this clone: Other DNA sequences in this sample translate to the same CDR3. The chain couples TRBV5-1 to TRBJ1-2; the D gene is possibly TRBD1 (5 bases). This CDR3 comprises 14 residues. In germline, CDR1 is SGHRS, CDR2 YFSETQ. Trimming pared 0 bases from V and 4 bases from J, leaving 10 bases between. The DNA for the CDR3 is TGCGCCAGCAGCTTGGAGGGACCGATCTATGGCTACACCTTC. It specifies CASSLEGPIYGYTF.

The table lists this clone with a count of one. The chain uses TRBV19 and TRBJ2-3; 9 bases agree with TRBD2. Germline V gives CDR1 LNHDA, CDR2 SQIVND (reference sequence). Losses at the gene ends were 5 bases for V and 0 bases for J; bases not matched to a gene: 6. This CDR3 comprises 16 residues. CDR3 residues: CASSALAGVSTDTQYF. CDR3 sequence (DNA): TGTGCCAGTAGTGCCTTAGCGGGGGTTAGCACAGATACGCAGTATTTT.

This clone was detected only once. The chain uses TRBV5-1 and TRBJ2-4; D is unclear. CDR3 size: 14 residues. The V gene lost 3 bases and the J gene lost 0 bases, with 7 bases spanning the gap. Germline CDR1 and CDR2: SGHRS and YFSETQ. CDR3 amino acids: CASSSDGAKNIQYF. Written as DNA, the CDR3 is TGCGCCAGCAGCTCGGACGGAGCCAAAAACATTCAGTACTTC.

A remark on this clone: This sample also contains other DNA sequences that code for the same CDR3. This sequence joins TRBV10-3 and TRBJ1-5, with D hard to call. Germline V gives CDR1 ENHRY, CDR2 SYGVKD. The length of the CDR3 is 12 residues. Trimming cost V 0 bases and J 7 bases, with 4 bases left between them. The CDR3 sequence: CAISESTQPQHF. The CDR3 DNA sequence: TGTGCCATCAGTGAGTCAACCCAGCCCCAGCATTTT.

The genes are TRBV28 and TRBJ2-3; possibly TRBD1 or TRBD2 for D (5 bases each). This CDR3 contains 16 residues. Looked up from germline, CDR1 is MDHEN and CDR2 is SYDVKM. Trimming stripped 3 bases from V and 1 base from J, with 14 bases between. CDR3 region: CASSFRGRGGTDTQYF. Written as DNA, the CDR3 is TGTGCCAGCAGTTTTCGGGGCCGAGGAGGCACAGATACGCAGTATTTT.

The genes are TRBV5-1 and TRBJ2-3, with D maybe TRBD2 (6 bases). The CDR3 sequence is 15 residues long. Germline CDR1 SGHRS, CDR2 YFSETQ. Trimming removed 2 bases at V and 3 bases at J, with 13 bases between. The CDR3 sequence is CASSLQTRSTDTQYF. The CDR3 DNA reads as TGCGCCAGCAGCTTACAGACTAGAAGTACAGATACGCAGTATTTT.